The sample holds a few counts of the clone carrying this T cell receptor (beta chain). Its matching antigen is unknown. This CDR3 is also generated by other DNA sequences in the sample. The sample belongs to a study of beta chain features in type 1 diabetes. Study-level findings and limits: All four CD4+ subsets from Type 1 diabetes patients carried moderately but significantly shorter TCRB CDR3s. Patients' naive, central memory and Treg TCRB repertoires seemed closer to one another than those of healthy donors. Individuals with type 1 diabetes displayed fewer insertions and more deletions at VDJ junctions.

The CDR3 has 13 residues. Germline loops: CDR1 SGHRS, CDR2 YFSETQ. The V end was cut by 6 bases, the J end by 1 base, with 10 bases between. Around 100 mL of blood, on average, came from one heparinised draw per donor. The whole isolated RNA underwent reverse transcription, so sequencing captured expressed TCRB transcripts. Average reads for naive, central memory and regulatory T cell samples were about 3.57 million. Produced via immunoSEQ multiplex PCR; TCRdb's table is partial and in-frame only. The table lists roughly 230,000 clones, approximately 10% of them singletons. This clonotype was obtained from a young man with type 1 diabetes. Material for sequencing was naive CD4+ T cells from blood. J is TRBJ2-5 and V is TRBV5-1, with TRBD1 as a possible D gene (5 bases). CDR3: CASTWGSQETQYF. The CDR3 nucleotides read TGCGCCAGCACCTGGGGCAGCCAAGAGACCCAGTACTTC.